This TCR beta chain was sequenced in a study of cytomegalovirus exposure and HLA in healthy donors. The length of the CDR3 is 11 residues. CDR1 WNHNN and CDR2 SYGVQD come from the germline V gene (reference sequence). Between the trimmed V and J ends, which lost 8 bases and 6 bases, there was a span of 9 bases. Primers included in the PCR were 60 Vbeta and 13 Jbeta primers. Only in-frame clones appear in the TCRdb table, and some are missing; sequencing was by immunoSEQ multiplex PCR. The sample contains fewer than 250,000 clones, about 78% of which appear only once. Nominally healthy donors provided the samples, though records likely missed some immune exposures. About this clone itself: Its cognate antigen is unknown.

Findings and limits, study-wide: Later analysis demonstrated an association between a missense DCLRE1C variant and TCR beta V- and J-gene trimming.

The sequence derives from a male donor in good health and CMV-seronegative. The sequenced material came from PBMCs. The V call is TRBV10-1, the J call TRBJ2-3; perhaps TRBD1 as D (6 bases). The CDR3 DNA is TGCGCCAGCGCAGACAGGGATACGCAGTATTTT. It is translated as CASADRDTQYF.